These 25 T cell receptor beta chains came from one sample sequenced in a study of T-cell reconstitution after alpha-beta-depleted transplantation in children. Preparing the TCRbeta library involved the use of unique molecular identifiers. Using its own MiXCR run on the PCR reads, TCRdb lists one record per CDR3 protein. Among around 450,000 distinct CDR3 sequences listed, about 10% were seen once. Sequencing used PBMCs, obtained before TCRalphabeta/CD19-depleted stem cell transplant. The receptors stem from a child under 10 years old with inherited bone marrow failure, due to receive a stem cell transplant.

At least ten counts were recorded for this clonotype. The chain recombines TRBV15 with TRBJ2-5, with D possibly being TRBD2 (5 bases). CDR1 and CDR2 from the germline V gene are LNHNV and YYDKDF (reference sequence). V lost 0 bases and J 5 bases, leaving 10 bases between the germline ends. The CDR3 extends over 14 amino acids. CDR3 loop: CATSRDISGETQYF. The CDR3 DNA is TGTGCCACCAGCAGAGATATATCGGGGGAGACCCAGTACTTC.

This clonotype has ten or more counts. The chain is built from TRBV4-2 and TRBJ2-7, with 7 bases that match TRBD2. The CDR3 covers 12 residues. V was pared by 4 bases and J by 9 bases, with 6 bases of the junction left unmatched. Looked up from germline, CDR1 is LGHNA and CDR2 is YNFKEQ. This CDR3 reads CASSPAGRRQYF. The CDR3 nucleotides are TGTGCCAGCAGCCCAGCGGGGCGCCGGCAGTACTTC.

There are many counts of this clonotype. The V gene is TRBV27, the J gene TRBJ1-2; 8 nucleotides match TRBD1. Germline CDR1 MNHEY, CDR2 SMNVEV (reference sequence). This CDR3 has 15 amino acids. The V gene end was trimmed by 5 bases and the J gene end by 0 bases; junction bases not matched to a gene: 5. For the CDR3, the DNA is TGTGCCAGCAGTCCCCGGACAGGGACTAACTATGGCTACACCTTC. This sequence encodes CASSPRTGTNYGYTF.

In this sample, this clonotype turned up many times. The rearrangement uses TRBV7-9 and TRBJ2-7; D is unresolved. The germline V gene encodes CDR1 SEHNR and CDR2 FQNEAQ (reference sequence). V was cut by 5 bases and J by 2 bases, with 7 bases left in between. The CDR3 totals 12 residues. The CDR3 sequence: CASSQTPYEQYF. The CDR3 coding sequence is TGTGCCAGCAGCCAGACGCCCTACGAGCAGTACTTC.

This clonotype appeared a few times. The CDR3: CASSLGLAGIWANVLTF. The CDR3 DNA is TGTGCCAGCAGCTTGGGACTAGCGGGGATCTGGGCCAACGTCCTGACTTTC. The rearrangement joins TRBV6-2 or TRBV6-3 to TRBJ2-6; 13 bases match TRBD2. CDR3 length: 17 amino acids. The trim removed 6 bases at V and 5 bases at J, leaving 7 bases unmatched. Per the germline V gene, CDR1 is MNHEY and CDR2 is SVGEGT.

This clonotype was seen repeatedly, ten times or more. This rearrangement joins TRBV9 to TRBJ1-4, with D hard to call. Germline V gene data show CDR1 as SGDLS and CDR2 as YYNGEE. There are 17 residues in the CDR3. The V end was cut by 1 base, the J end by 3 bases, with 16 bases between. CDR3 in amino acids: CASSVRPLGSSNEKLFF. CDR3 nucleotide sequence: TGTGCCAGCAGCGTAAGACCTCTTGGCAGCTCTAATGAAAAACTGTTTTTT.

Many counts were recorded for this clonotype. The chain couples TRBV5-6 to TRBJ2-7; the D is unclear. Germline V CDR1 and CDR2: SGHDT, YYEEEE. The V gene lost 5 bases and the J gene lost 3 bases, with 15 bases spanning the gap. CDR3 length equals 14 residues. CDR3 loop: CASRPAVGYYEQYF. The CDR3 nucleotides read TGTGCCAGCAGACCGGCCGTAGGGTACTACGAGCAGTACTTC. Supplemented by reference TRBV5-6 and TRBJ2-7, the full variable domain reads DAGVTQSPTHLIKTRGQQVTLRCSPKSGHDTVSWYQQALGQGPQFIFQYYEEEERQRGNFPDRFSGHQFPNYSSELNVNALLLGDSALYLCASRPAVGYYEQYFGPGTRLTVT.

This chain joins TRBV5-5 and TRBJ2-7; TRBD2 matches at 8 bases. This CDR3 region has 14 residues. V shed 2 bases, J shed 3 bases, and the junction held 4 bases outside the gene matches. CDR1 and CDR2 from the germline V gene are SGHKS and YYEKEE (reference sequence). The CDR3 sequence: CASSFGGDYYEQYF. DNA of the CDR3: TGTGCCAGCAGCTTCGGGGGGGATTACTACGAGCAGTACTTC.

This clonotype has a count of ten or more. The gene calls are TRBV4-2 and TRBJ2-1; a possible D gene is TRBD2 (7 bases). This CDR3 contains 15 residues. V was shortened by 3 bases and J by 4 bases, with 13 bases between the two germline ends. The germline gives CDR1 LGHNA, CDR2 YNFKEQ. The CDR3 nucleotides are TGTGCCAGCAGCCATCGAGGGGGGGCATACAATGAGCAGTTCTTC. Translated: CASSHRGGAYNEQFF.

The table lists this clonotype with many counts. CDR3 amino acids: CATSSMGTPGEAQYF. For the CDR3, the DNA is TGTGCCACCTCCTCCATGGGGACTCCGGGTGAAGCGCAGTATTTT. The chain uses TRBV5-6 and TRBJ2-3; possibly TRBD2 for D (6 bases). This CDR3 is built from 15 residues. Deletions cut 9 bases from V and 10 bases from J, with 27 bases between. CDR1 is SGHDT, CDR2 YYEEEE, per germline.

J is TRBJ1-1 and V is TRBV20-1; 9 bases line up with TRBD1. After removal of 5 bases from V and 4 bases from J, the junction contained 23 bases not matched to a gene. The germline gives CDR1 DFQATT, CDR2 SNEGSKA (reference sequence). This CDR3 is 19 amino acids long. In DNA form, the CDR3 reads TGCAGTGCTCTTACAAACCCCGGGACAGGGAAAGGTACGGGCACTGAAGCTTTCTTT. It specifies CSALTNPGTGKGTGTEAFF.

The V call is TRBV10-3, the J call TRBJ2-2; TRBD1 matches at 9 bases. There are 15 residues in the CDR3. The germline gives CDR1 ENHRY, CDR2 SYGVKD. Germline trimming cut 6 bases from V and 3 bases from J; bases unmatched to any gene: 5. The CDR3 DNA follows: TGTGCCATCAGCCCGGACAGGGGAGACACCGGGGAGCTGTTTTTT. Amino acids: CAISPDRGDTGELFF.

This chain uses TRBV18 with TRBJ1-2; perhaps TRBD1 as D (5 bases). CDR3 size: 14 residues. The V end was cut by 5 bases, the J end by 4 bases, with 14 bases between. From germline, CDR1 is KGHSH and CDR2 LQKENI. The DNA of the CDR3 is TGTGCCAGCTCATCGAGGCCGGGACCCTATGGCTACACCTTC. Amino acid sequence: CASSSRPGPYGYTF.

The chain recombines TRBV19 with TRBJ2-1; the D is unclear. The CDR3 runs 15 residues. Looked up from germline, CDR1 is LNHDA and CDR2 is SQIVND (reference sequence). Trimming removed 3 bases from V and 3 bases from J, with 12 bases in between. The CDR3 spells CASSMLGMGYNEQFF. For the CDR3, the DNA is TGTGCCAGTAGTATGCTAGGGATGGGCTACAATGAGCAGTTCTTC.

This clonotype has ten or more counts. The genes are TRBV12-3 or TRBV12-4 and TRBJ1-1; D is unclear. Trimming cost V 7 bases and J 11 bases, with 14 bases left between them. The CDR3 has 11 residues. Here the CDR3 DNA reads TGTGCCAGCACCTCTCTCACTCGGGCTTTCTTT. Translated, it gives CASTSLTRAFF.

Turning to this clonotype: A much larger clone sits a single nucleotide away, making a read error possible. This chain uses TRBV29-1 with TRBJ1-1, with D maybe TRBD1 (5 bases). Germline V gene sequence: CDR1 SQVTM, CDR2 ANQGSEA. This CDR3 has 12 amino acids. The DNA of the CDR3 is TGCAGCGTTTTGCCAGGGAACACTGACGCTTTCTTT. As protein: CSVLPGNTDAFF.

This clonotype was detected ten times or more. The chain links TRBV28 to TRBJ1-1, with D maybe TRBD1 (5 bases). Trimming left V 6 bases short and J 8 bases short, with 16 bases between. There are 13 residues in the CDR3. CDR1 and CDR2 (germline): MDHEN, SYDVKM. CDR3 loop: CASSPHPEGEAFF. In DNA form, the CDR3 reads TGTGCCAGCAGCCCTCACCCTGAGGGGGAAGCTTTCTTT.

There are many counts of this clonotype. This chain joins TRBV20-1 and TRBJ2-7; 8 positions match TRBD2. The ends lost 6 bases at V and 6 bases at J; junction bases unmatched: 10. The CDR3 has 13 residues. The V gene's germline CDR1 is DFQATT and CDR2 SNEGSKA (reference sequence). DNA of the CDR3: TGCAGTGCATCCGGGACTAGTAGTCCCGAGCAGTACTTC. It is translated as CSASGTSSPEQYF.

The sample holds many counts of this clonotype. The chain joins TRBV27 to TRBJ2-1; D might be TRBD1 (5 bases). This CDR3 has 15 amino acids. Trimming took off 3 bases at V and 5 bases at J, with 14 bases between the two ends. Germline lookup yields CDR1 MNHEY and CDR2 SMNVEV (reference sequence). CDR3 DNA sequence: TGTGCCAGCAGTTTCGCTGGGGCTACCCACAATGAGCAGTTCTTC. This sequence encodes CASSFAGATHNEQFF.

This clonotype was counted at least ten times. V usage is TRBV28 and J usage is TRBJ1-5; TRBD1 might be the D (5 bases). CDR3 size: 14 residues. Germline CDR1 MDHEN, CDR2 SYDVKM. V was shortened by 6 bases and J by 0 bases, with 9 bases between the two germline ends. Written as DNA, the CDR3 is TGTGCCAGCAGGTCAGGGTATAGCAATCAGCCCCAGCATTTT. Protein sequence: CASRSGYSNQPQHF.

At least ten counts were recorded for this clonotype. The chain couples TRBV5-1 to TRBJ2-4, with no clear D. Germline loops: CDR1 SGHRS, CDR2 YFSETQ. V was shortened by 0 bases and J by 9 bases, with 10 bases between the two germline ends. This CDR3 is built from 13 residues. This CDR3 is CASSLGPHGIQYF. DNA for the CDR3: TGCGCCAGCAGCTTGGGACCCCATGGCATTCAGTACTTC.

A single count supports this clonotype. The chain recombines TRBV6-2 or TRBV6-3 with TRBJ2-7, with 9 bases fitting TRBD2. The J segment lost 6 bases and the V segment lost 2 bases, leaving 8 bases of the junction unmatched. From germline, CDR1 is MNHEY and CDR2 SVGEGT. This CDR3 region has 15 residues. The CDR3 DNA reads TGTGCCAGCAGTTACATCGGGCTAGCGGGACGCGAGCAGTACTTC. Its protein is CASSYIGLAGREQYF.

This clonotype showed up many times. V is TRBV20-1 and J is TRBJ2-3; no reliable D call. Trimming shortened V by 5 bases and J by 9 bases, and 12 bases separated the two germline ends. The CDR3 is made up of 11 amino acids. The germline V gene has CDR1 DFQATT and CDR2 SNEGSKA (reference sequence). CDR3 residues: CSAPGPMTQYF. The CDR3 DNA reads as TGCAGTGCTCCGGGTCCCATGACGCAGTATTTT.

This clonotype was seen just once. A much more abundant neighbour one base away suggests this may be a read error. The chain uses TRBV28 and TRBJ2-3, with TRBD2 matching 13 bases. CDR1 and CDR2 (germline): MDHEN, SYDVKM. This CDR3 is built from 16 residues. Trimming at V came to 9 bases and at J to 10 bases, leaving 16 bases not matched to a gene. The CDR3 is CARRPGLAGEQRAQYF. The CDR3 nucleotides are TGTGCCAGAAGGCCCGGACTAGCGGGAGAACAGCGTGCGCAGTATTTT.

This chain links TRBV5-1 with TRBJ2-7; a weak D match, TRBD2 (5 bases). Per germline, CDR1 SGHRS and CDR2 YFSETQ. With 3 bases removed from V and 5 bases from J, the gap between germline ends came to 6 bases. This CDR3 is built from 11 residues. The CDR3 region has the DNA TGCGCCAGCAGCTGGGGAGACGAGCAGTACTTC. It is translated as CASSWGDEQYF.